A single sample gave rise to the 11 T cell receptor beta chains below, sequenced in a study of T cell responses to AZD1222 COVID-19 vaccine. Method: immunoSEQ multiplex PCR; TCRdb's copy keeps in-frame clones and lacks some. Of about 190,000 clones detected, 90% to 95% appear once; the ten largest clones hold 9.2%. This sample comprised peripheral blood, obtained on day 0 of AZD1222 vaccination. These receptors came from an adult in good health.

CDR3: CATSRDPFRADTQYF. The CDR3, as DNA: TGTGCCACCAGCAGAGATCCATTCAGGGCAGATACGCAGTATTTT. The chain links TRBV15 to TRBJ2-3; possible D gene TRBD1, 5 bases. The V gene's germline CDR1 is LNHNV and CDR2 YYDKDF (reference sequence). The length of the CDR3 is 15 residues. V was trimmed by 0 bases and J by 4 bases, leaving 11 bases between them.

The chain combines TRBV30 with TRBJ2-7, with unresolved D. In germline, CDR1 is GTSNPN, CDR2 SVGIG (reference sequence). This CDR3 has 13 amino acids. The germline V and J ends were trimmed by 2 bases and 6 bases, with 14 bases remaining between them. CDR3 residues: CAWSPILGSEQYF. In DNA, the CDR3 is TGTGCCTGGAGTCCCATTTTGGGGTCCGAGCAGTACTTC.

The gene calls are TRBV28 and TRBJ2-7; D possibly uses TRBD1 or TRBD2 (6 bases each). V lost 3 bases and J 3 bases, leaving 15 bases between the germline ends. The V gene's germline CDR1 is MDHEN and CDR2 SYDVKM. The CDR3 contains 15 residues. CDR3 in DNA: TGTGCCAGCAGTTTTTCGGGGGCTGATAGCTACGAGCAGTACTTC. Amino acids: CASSFSGADSYEQYF.

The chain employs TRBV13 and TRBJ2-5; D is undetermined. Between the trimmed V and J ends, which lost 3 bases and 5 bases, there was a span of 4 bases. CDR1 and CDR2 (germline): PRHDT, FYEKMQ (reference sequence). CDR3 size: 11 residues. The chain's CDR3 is CASSFGETQYF. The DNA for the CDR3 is TGTGCCAGCAGCTTTGGCGAGACCCAGTACTTC.

Written as DNA, the CDR3 is TGTGCCAGCAGCCCCGACGCTAACTATGGCTACACCTTC. Its protein is CASSPDANYGYTF. The V call is TRBV28, the J call TRBJ1-2, with D unresolved. Germline CDR1 reads MDHEN; CDR2 reads SYDVKM. Trimming shortened V by 6 bases and J by 0 bases, and 8 bases separated the two germline ends. The CDR3 runs 13 residues.

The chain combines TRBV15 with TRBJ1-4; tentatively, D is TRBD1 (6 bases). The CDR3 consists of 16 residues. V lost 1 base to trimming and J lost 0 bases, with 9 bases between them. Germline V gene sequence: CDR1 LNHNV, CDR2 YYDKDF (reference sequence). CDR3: CATSRGKGATNEKLFF. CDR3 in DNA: TGTGCCACCAGCAGAGGAAAGGGGGCAACTAATGAAAAACTGTTTTTT.

This chain's CDR3 is CASAGLAGEREQYF. CDR3 bases: TGTGCCAGCGCGGGACTAGCGGGAGAGCGCGAGCAGTACTTC. The chain combines TRBV3-1 (or the pseudogene TRBV3-2) with TRBJ2-7; 14 nucleotides line up with TRBD2. The junction had 6 bases not matched to a gene; V was cut back by 8 bases and J by 6 bases. From germline, CDR1 is LGHDT and CDR2 YNNKEL (reference sequence). The CDR3 totals 14 residues.

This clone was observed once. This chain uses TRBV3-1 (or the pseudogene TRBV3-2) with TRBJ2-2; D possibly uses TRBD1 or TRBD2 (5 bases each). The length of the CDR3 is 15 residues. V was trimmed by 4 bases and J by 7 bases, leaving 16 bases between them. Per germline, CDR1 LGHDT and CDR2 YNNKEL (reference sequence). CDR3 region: CASSPLSGPHGELFF. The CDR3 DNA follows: TGTGCCAGCAGCCCTCTGTCGGGACCCCACGGGGAGCTGTTTTTT.

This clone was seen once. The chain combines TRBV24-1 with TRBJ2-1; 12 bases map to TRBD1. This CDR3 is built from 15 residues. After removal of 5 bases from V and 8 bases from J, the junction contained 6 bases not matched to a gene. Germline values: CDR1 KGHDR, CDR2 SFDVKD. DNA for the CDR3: TGTGCCACCAGTGGGAGGGACAGGGGGCTGGATGAGCAGTTCTTC. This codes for CATSGRDRGLDEQFF.

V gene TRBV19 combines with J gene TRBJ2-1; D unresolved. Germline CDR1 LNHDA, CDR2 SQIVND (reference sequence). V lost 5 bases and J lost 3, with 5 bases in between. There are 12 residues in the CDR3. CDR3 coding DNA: TGTGCCAGTAGTCCCCGCTACAATGAGCAGTTCTTC. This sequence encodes CASSPRYNEQFF.

The chain's CDR3 is CASNFGAQGTEAFF. The CDR3, as DNA: TGTGCCAGCAACTTCGGGGCCCAGGGGACTGAAGCTTTCTTT. This rearrangement joins TRBV6-5 to TRBJ1-1; TRBD1 might be the D (6 bases). The germline V gene has CDR1 MNHEY and CDR2 SVGAGI. Trimming left V 7 bases short and J 5 bases short, with 17 bases between. CDR3 size: 14 residues.